This entry lists 14 T cell receptor beta chains sequenced from one sample in a study of response to subunit inactivated influenza vaccine. TCRdb re-derived calls from the RT-PCR reads in MiXCR, one entry per CDR3 protein. The repertoire consists of around 580,000 distinct CDR3 sequences, with roughly 15% occurring once and the leading ten covering roughly 10%. The specimen comprised PBMCs from blood, sampled 11 to 12 days after vaccination. Receptors were obtained from a man aged 50 to 59 who received an inactivated influenza vaccine.

This chain uses TRBV27 with TRBJ2-4; 9 nucleotides line up with TRBD2. The germline gives CDR1 MNHEY, CDR2 SMNVEV (reference sequence). V lost 2 bases to trimming and J lost 9 bases; unmatched junction nucleotides: 5. There are 14 residues in the CDR3. The CDR3: CASSLAGGPGIQYF. Here the CDR3 DNA reads TGTGCCAGCAGTTTAGCGGGGGGGCCGGGCATTCAGTACTTC.

This clonotype occurred many times. The chain has TRBV6-5 and TRBJ2-2; D is possibly TRBD1 (6 bases). Germline loops: CDR1 MNHEY, CDR2 SVGAGI. CDR3 length: 14 amino acids. Trimming shortened V by 3 bases and J by 4 bases, and 9 bases separated the two germline ends. DNA for the CDR3: TGTGCCAGCAGTTATGGGACAATCACCGGGGAGCTGTTTTTT. The encoded protein is CASSYGTITGELFF.

This clonotype has at least ten counts. The chain recombines TRBV7-9 with TRBJ1-2, with D unclear. The V gene's germline CDR1 is SEHNR and CDR2 FQNEAQ (reference sequence). V lost 5 bases and J lost 6, with 13 bases in between. The CDR3 is 13 amino acids. The CDR3 region is CASSPNLVHGYTF. The CDR3 DNA follows: TGTGCCAGCAGCCCCAATTTGGTACATGGCTACACCTTC. Full variable domain (outside the CDR3, taken from reference TRBV7-9 and TRBJ1-2): DTGVSQNPRHKITKRGQNVTFRCDPISEHNRLYWYRQTLGQGPEFLTYFQNEAQLEKSRLLSDRFSAERPKGSFSTLEIQRTEQGDSAMYLCASSPNLVHGYTFGSGTRLTVV.

The CDR3 DNA is TGTGCCAGCAGCTTGGGGGATGGCAGACAAGAGACCCAGTACTTC. Protein: CASSLGDGRQETQYF. The gene calls are TRBV7-7 and TRBJ2-5; D tentatively reads TRBD1 or TRBD2 (5 bases each). The V gene's germline CDR1 is SSHAT and CDR2 FNYEAQ (reference sequence). This CDR3 spans 15 amino acids. V was clipped by 3 bases and J by 2 bases, with 13 bases between them.

This clonotype was seen more than once but under ten times. The rearrangement joins TRBV10-1 to TRBJ2-1; a weak D match, TRBD2 (5 bases). This CDR3 has 13 residues. Germline CDR1 and CDR2: WNHNN and SYGVQD (reference sequence). V was trimmed by 6 bases and J by 7 bases, leaving 13 bases between them. The CDR3 region is CASSIGSLNEQFF. The CDR3, as DNA: TGCGCCAGCAGCATAGGGAGTTTGAATGAGCAGTTCTTC.

The table lists this clonotype with a few counts. This chain links TRBV20-1 with TRBJ1-4, with D possibly being TRBD1 (5 bases). The ends were cut back, 3 bases at V and 6 bases at J, with 17 bases in the middle. The V gene's germline CDR1 is DFQATT and CDR2 SNEGSKA (reference sequence). CDR3 length: 15 amino acids. CDR3 sequence: CSARGAGAGYEKLFF. CDR3 sequence (DNA): TGCAGTGCTAGGGGAGCCGGGGCAGGATATGAAAAACTGTTTTTT.

This clonotype has at least ten counts. The chain joins TRBV20-1 to TRBJ2-5; TRBD2 matches 10 bases. The CDR3 contains 14 residues. V gave up 3 bases and J gave up 2 bases; unmatched junction bases: 3. CDR1 is DFQATT and CDR2 is SNEGSKA in the germline V gene (reference sequence). Written as DNA, the CDR3 is TGCAGTGCTAGCGAACTAGCGGGACAAGAGACCCAGTACTTC. It encodes CSASELAGQETQYF.

This rearrangement joins TRBV6-4 to TRBJ2-7, with a weak D call TRBD2 (5 bases). Germline V gene lookup returns CDR1 MRHNA and CDR2 SNTAGT. Trimming cost V 4 bases and J 6 bases, with 13 bases left between them. The CDR3 has 13 amino acids. The CDR3 sequence: CASSARGYGEQYF. The CDR3 nucleotides read TGTGCCAGCAGTGCCCGGGGATACGGCGAGCAGTACTTC.

The chain uses TRBV12-3 or TRBV12-4 and TRBJ1-2; no firm D call. This CDR3 is 13 amino acids long. Trimming shortened V by 3 bases and J by 6 bases, and 11 bases separated the two germline ends. The CDR3 sequence: CASSFPGIHGYTF. Here the CDR3 DNA reads TGTGCCAGCAGTTTTCCCGGGATCCATGGCTACACCTTC.

The gene calls are TRBV7-9 and TRBJ1-2; D is uncertain. Germline CDR1 is SEHNR and CDR2 is FQNEAQ (reference sequence). The CDR3 has 15 residues. V was clipped by 0 bases and J by 4 bases, with 12 bases between them. The CDR3 loop is CASSLAVGGLYGYTF. The CDR3 DNA reads TGTGCCAGCAGCTTAGCGGTTGGCGGCCTCTATGGCTACACCTTC.

The chain has TRBV7-9 and TRBJ2-7; 7 bases are shared with TRBD2. Per the germline V gene, CDR1 is SEHNR and CDR2 is FQNEAQ (reference sequence). J gave up 6 bases and V 1 base, and 9 bases lay outside the gene matches. This CDR3 has 15 residues. CDR3 in amino acids: CASSLGASGSGEQYF. For the CDR3, the DNA is TGTGCCAGCAGCTTAGGTGCTAGCGGTTCTGGCGAGCAGTACTTC.

This sequence joins TRBV3-1 and TRBJ2-7; perhaps TRBD2 as D (5 bases). Trimming left V 5 bases short and J 2 bases short, with 19 bases between. Germline V gene data show CDR1 as LGHDT and CDR2 as YNNKEL (reference sequence). The CDR3 length is 16 residues. The CDR3 spells CASSARAAGETYEQYF. CDR3 coding DNA: TGTGCCAGCAGCGCCCGAGCGGCAGGAGAAACCTACGAGCAGTACTTC.

This clonotype was found a few times. The chain is built from TRBV15 and TRBJ1-5, with D unresolved. Germline values: CDR1 LNHNV, CDR2 YYDKDF (reference sequence). Trimming took off 1 base at V and 4 bases at J, with 2 bases between the two ends. The CDR3 consists of 12 residues. CDR3 amino acids: CATSRANQPQHF. DNA of the CDR3: TGTGCCACCAGCAGAGCTAATCAGCCCCAGCATTTT. The complete variable domain, with remaining parts taken from reference TRBV15 and TRBJ1-5, reads DAMVIQNPRYQVTQFGKPVTLSCSQTLNHNVMYWYQQKSSQAPKLLFHYYDKDFNNEADTPDNFQSRRPNTSFCFLDIRSPGLGDTAMYLCATSRANQPQHFGDGTRLSIL.

The chain carries TRBV5-1 and TRBJ2-2; unclear D gene. Trimming removed 0 bases at V and 0 bases at J, with 9 bases between. Germline CDR1 and CDR2: SGHRS and YFSETQ. The CDR3 sequence is 16 residues long. The CDR3 coding sequence is TGCGCCAGCAGCTTGGTCTACGGGTCGAACACCGGGGAGCTGTTTTTT. Its protein product is CASSLVYGSNTGELFF. The variable domain in full, with the rest retrieved from reference TRBV5-1 and TRBJ2-2, is KAGVTQTPRYLIKTRGQQVTLSCSPISGHRSVSWYQQTPGQGLQFLFEYFSETQRNKGNFPGRFSGRQFSNSRSEMNVSTLELGDSALYLCASSLVYGSNTGELFFGEGSRLTVL.